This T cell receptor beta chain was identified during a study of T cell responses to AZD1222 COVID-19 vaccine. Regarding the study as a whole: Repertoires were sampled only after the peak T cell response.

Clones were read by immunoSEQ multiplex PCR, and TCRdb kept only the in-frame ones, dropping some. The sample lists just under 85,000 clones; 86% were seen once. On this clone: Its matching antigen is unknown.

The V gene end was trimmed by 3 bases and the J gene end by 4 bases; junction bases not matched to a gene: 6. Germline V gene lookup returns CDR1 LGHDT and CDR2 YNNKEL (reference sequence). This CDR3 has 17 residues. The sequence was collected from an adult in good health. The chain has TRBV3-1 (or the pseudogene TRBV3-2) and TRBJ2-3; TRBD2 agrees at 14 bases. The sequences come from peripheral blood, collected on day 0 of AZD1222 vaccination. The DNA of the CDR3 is TGTGCCAGCAGCCAGCCCGGGACTAGCGGGAGTGCAGATACGCAGTATTTT. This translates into CASSQPGTSGSADTQYF.